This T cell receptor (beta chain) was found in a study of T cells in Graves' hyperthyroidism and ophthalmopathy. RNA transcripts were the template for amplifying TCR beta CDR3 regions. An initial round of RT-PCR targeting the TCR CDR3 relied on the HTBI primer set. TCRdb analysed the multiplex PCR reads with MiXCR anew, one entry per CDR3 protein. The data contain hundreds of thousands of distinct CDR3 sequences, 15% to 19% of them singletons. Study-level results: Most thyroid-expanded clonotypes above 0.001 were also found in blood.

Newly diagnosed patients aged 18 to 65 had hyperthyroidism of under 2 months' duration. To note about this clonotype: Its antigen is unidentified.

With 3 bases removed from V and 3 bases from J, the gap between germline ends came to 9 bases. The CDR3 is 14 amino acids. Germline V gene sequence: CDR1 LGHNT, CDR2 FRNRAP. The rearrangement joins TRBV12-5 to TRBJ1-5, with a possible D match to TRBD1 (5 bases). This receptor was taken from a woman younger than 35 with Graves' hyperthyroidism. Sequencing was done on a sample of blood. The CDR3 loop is CASGFSGLNQPQHF. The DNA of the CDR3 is TGTGCTAGTGGTTTTTCAGGGCTCAATCAGCCCCAGCATTTT.